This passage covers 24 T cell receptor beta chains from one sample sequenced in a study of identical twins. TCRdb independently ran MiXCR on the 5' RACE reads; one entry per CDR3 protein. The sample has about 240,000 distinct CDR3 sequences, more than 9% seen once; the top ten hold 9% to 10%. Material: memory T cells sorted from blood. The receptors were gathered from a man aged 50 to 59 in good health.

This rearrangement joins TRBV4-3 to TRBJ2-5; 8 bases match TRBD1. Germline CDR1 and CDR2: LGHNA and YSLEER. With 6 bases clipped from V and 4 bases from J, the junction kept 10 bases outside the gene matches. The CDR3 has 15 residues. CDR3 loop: CASSQDRATLETQYF. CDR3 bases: TGCGCCAGCAGTCAGGACAGGGCTACTTTAGAGACCCAGTACTTC.

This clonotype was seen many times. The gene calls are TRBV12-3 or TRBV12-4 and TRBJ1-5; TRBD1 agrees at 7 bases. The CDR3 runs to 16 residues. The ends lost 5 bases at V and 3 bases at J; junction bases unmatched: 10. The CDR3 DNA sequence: TGTGCCAGCAGTCGAACAGGGGTCTCGGTCAATCAGCCCCAGCATTTT. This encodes CASSRTGVSVNQPQHF.

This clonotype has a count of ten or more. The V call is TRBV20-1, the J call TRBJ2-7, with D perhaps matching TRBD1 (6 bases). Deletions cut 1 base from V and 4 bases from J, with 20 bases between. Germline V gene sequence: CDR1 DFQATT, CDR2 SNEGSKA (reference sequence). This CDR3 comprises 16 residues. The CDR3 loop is CSARVNHRERGYEQYF. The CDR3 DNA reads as TGCAGTGCTAGAGTTAACCACAGGGAGCGTGGGTACGAGCAGTACTTC.

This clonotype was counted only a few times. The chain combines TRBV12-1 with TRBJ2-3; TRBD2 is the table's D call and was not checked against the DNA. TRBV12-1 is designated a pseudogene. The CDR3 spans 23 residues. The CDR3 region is CASSFLDGSGGPDSDFGTDTQYF. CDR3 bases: TGTGCCAGCAGCTTCCTGGATGGTAGCGGGGGCCCCGACTCAGACTTTGGCACAGATACGCAGTATTTT.

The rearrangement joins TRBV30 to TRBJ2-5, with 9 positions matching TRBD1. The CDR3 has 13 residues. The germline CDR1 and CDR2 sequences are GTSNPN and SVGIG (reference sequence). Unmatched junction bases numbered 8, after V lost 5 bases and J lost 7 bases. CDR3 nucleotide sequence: TGTGCCTGGGACCCAGACAGGGGGGGGACCCAGTACTTC. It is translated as CAWDPDRGGTQYF.

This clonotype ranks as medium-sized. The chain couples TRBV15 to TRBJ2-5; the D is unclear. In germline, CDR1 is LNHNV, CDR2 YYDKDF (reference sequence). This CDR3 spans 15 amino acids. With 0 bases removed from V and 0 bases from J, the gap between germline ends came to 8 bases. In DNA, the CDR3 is TGTGCCACCAGCAGAGATGTGCAGAACCAAGAGACCCAGTACTTC. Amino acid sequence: CATSRDVQNQETQYF.

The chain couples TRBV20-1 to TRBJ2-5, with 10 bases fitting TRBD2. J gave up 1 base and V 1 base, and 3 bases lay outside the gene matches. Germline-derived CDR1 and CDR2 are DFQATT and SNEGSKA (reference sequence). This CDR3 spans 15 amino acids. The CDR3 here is CSARVAGGPQETQYF. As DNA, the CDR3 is TGCAGTGCTAGAGTAGCGGGGGGTCCCCAAGAGACCCAGTACTTC.

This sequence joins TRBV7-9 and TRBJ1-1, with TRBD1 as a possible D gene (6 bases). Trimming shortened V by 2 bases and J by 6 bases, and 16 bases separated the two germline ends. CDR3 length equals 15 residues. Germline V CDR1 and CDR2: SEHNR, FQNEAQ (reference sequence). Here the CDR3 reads CASSLRPGANSEAFF. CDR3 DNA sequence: TGTGCCAGCAGCTTACGTCCAGGGGCTAACTCTGAAGCTTTCTTT. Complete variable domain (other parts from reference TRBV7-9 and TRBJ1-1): DTGVSQNPRHKITKRGQNVTFRCDPISEHNRLYWYRQTLGQGPEFLTYFQNEAQLEKSRLLSDRFSAERPKGSFSTLEIQRTEQGDSAMYLCASSLRPGANSEAFFGQGTRLTVV.

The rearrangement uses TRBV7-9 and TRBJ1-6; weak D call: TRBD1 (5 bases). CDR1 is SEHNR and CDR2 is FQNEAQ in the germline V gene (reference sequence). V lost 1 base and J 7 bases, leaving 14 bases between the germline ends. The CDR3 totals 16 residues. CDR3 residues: CASSLVGALGNSPLHF. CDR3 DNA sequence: TGTGCCAGCAGCTTAGTAGGGGCCCTTGGCAATTCACCCCTCCACTTT.

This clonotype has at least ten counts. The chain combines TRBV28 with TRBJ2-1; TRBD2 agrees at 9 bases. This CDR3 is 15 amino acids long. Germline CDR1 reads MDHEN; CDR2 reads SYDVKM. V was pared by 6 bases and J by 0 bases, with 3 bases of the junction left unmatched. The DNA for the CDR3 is TGTGCCAGCAGGAGTAGCGGGGGCTCCTACAATGAGCAGTTCTTC. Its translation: CASRSSGGSYNEQFF.

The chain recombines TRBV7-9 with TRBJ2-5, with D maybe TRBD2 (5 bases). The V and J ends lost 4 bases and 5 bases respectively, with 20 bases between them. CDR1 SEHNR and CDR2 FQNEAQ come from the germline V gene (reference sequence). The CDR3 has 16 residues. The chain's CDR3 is CASSSGGDPLGETQYF. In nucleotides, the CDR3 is TGTGCCAGCAGCTCCGGAGGTGATCCCCTTGGGGAGACCCAGTACTTC.

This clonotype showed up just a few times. The CDR3 is CASSQTSPSGSQSSYNEQFF. CDR3 DNA: TGCGCCAGCAGCCAGACTAGCCCTAGCGGGTCTCAAAGCTCCTACAATGAGCAGTTCTTC. The genes are TRBV4-3 and TRBJ2-1, with 8 nucleotides matching TRBD2. CDR3 size: 20 residues. The V segment lost 3 bases and the J segment 0 bases; nucleotides outside the gene matches: 16. Germline V gene sequence: CDR1 LGHNA, CDR2 YSLEER.

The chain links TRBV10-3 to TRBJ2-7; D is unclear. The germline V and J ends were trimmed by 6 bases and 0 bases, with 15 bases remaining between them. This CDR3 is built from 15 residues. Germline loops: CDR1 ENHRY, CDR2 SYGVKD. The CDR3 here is CAIRNTGVNSYEQYF. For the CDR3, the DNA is TGTGCCATCAGAAATACCGGTGTTAACTCCTACGAGCAGTACTTC.

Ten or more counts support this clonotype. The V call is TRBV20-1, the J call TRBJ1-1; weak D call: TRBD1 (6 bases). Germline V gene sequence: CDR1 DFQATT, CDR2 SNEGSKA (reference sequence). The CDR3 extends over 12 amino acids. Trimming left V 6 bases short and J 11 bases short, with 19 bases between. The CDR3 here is CSATGGAFNAFF. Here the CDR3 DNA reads TGCAGTGCGACGGGGGGGGCCTTTAATGCTTTCTTT.

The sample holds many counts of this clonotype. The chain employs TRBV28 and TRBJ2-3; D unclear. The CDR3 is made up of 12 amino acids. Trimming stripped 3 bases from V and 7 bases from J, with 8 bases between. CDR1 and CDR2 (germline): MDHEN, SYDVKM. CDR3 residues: CASSFSGNTQYF. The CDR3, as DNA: TGTGCCAGCAGTTTTAGTGGTAATACGCAGTATTTT.

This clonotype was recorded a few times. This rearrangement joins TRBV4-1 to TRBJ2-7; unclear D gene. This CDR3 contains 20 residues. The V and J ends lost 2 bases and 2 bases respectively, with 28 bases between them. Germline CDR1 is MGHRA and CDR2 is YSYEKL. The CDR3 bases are TGCGCCAGCAGCCAATTTGCCCCCCCGGGCCCCATCAGTCGAGCCTACGAGCAGTACTTC. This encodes CASSQFAPPGPISRAYEQYF.

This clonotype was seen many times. CDR3 nucleotide sequence: TGCAGTGCTGCCCGACAGGGGTCAGGAGCCCAGCATTTT. It encodes CSAARQGSGAQHF. This chain links TRBV20-1 with TRBJ1-5; 8 bases line up with TRBD1. This CDR3 comprises 13 residues. J lost 11 bases, V lost 5 bases, and 11 bases had no gene match. CDR1 and CDR2 from the germline V gene are DFQATT and SNEGSKA (reference sequence).

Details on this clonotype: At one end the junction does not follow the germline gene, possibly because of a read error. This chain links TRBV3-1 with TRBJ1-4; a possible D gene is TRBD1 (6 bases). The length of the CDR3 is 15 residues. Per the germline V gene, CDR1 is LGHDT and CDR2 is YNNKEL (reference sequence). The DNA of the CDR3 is TGTGCCAGCAGCCAAGATCGTATAGCGGGGACACCCACATATTTT. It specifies CASSQDRIAGTPTYF.

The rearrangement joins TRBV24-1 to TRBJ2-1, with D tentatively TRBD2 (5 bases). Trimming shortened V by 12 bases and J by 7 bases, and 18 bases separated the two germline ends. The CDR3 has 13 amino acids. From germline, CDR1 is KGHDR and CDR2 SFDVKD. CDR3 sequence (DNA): TGTGCCTCGCAGCGGTCTGGTATGAATGAGCAGTTCTTC. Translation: CASQRSGMNEQFF.

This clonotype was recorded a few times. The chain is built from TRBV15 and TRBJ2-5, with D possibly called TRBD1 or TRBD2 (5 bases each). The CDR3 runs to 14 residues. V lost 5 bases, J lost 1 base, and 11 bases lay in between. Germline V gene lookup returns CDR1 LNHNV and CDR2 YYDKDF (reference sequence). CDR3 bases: TGTGCCACCAGCCGCAGGGACCTCCAAGAGACCCAGTACTTC. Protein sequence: CATSRRDLQETQYF.

CDR3: CASSPRGRLTYEQYF. The DNA of the CDR3 is TGTGCCAGCAGTCCCCGAGGAAGGCTAACCTACGAGCAGTACTTC. This chain joins TRBV27 and TRBJ2-7; no clear D gene. The germline V gene encodes CDR1 MNHEY and CDR2 SMNVEV (reference sequence). The CDR3 is made up of 15 amino acids. V lost 5 bases, J lost 2 bases, and 16 bases lay in between.

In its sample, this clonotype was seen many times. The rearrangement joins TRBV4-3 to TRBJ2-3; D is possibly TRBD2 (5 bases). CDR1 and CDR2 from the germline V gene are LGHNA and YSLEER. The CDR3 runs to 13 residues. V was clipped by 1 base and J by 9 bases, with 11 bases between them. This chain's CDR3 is CASSQVAGSTQYF. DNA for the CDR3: TGCGCCAGCAGCCAAGTGGCGGGTAGCACGCAGTATTTT.

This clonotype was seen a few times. As DNA, the CDR3 is TGCGCCAGCAGGGGGACTTTTCCCCACACAGATACGCAGTATTTT. This sequence encodes CASRGTFPHTDTQYF. V and J are TRBV5-1 and TRBJ2-3, with D possibly being TRBD2 (6 bases). Trimming took off 5 bases at V and 2 bases at J, with 15 bases between the two ends. The CDR3 has 15 residues. The germline gives CDR1 SGHRS, CDR2 YFSETQ. The full variable domain, its missing parts supplied by reference TRBV5-1 and TRBJ2-3, is KAGVTQTPRYLIKTRGQQVTLSCSPISGHRSVSWYQQTPGQGLQFLFEYFSETQRNKGNFPGRFSGRQFSNSRSEMNVSTLELGDSALYLCASRGTFPHTDTQYFGPGTRLTVL.

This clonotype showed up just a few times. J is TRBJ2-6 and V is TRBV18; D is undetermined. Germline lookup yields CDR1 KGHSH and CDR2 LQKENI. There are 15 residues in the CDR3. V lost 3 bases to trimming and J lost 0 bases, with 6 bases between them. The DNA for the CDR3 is TGTGCCAGCTCACCGGCTGTCTCTGGGGCCAACGTCCTGACTTTC. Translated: CASSPAVSGANVLTF.